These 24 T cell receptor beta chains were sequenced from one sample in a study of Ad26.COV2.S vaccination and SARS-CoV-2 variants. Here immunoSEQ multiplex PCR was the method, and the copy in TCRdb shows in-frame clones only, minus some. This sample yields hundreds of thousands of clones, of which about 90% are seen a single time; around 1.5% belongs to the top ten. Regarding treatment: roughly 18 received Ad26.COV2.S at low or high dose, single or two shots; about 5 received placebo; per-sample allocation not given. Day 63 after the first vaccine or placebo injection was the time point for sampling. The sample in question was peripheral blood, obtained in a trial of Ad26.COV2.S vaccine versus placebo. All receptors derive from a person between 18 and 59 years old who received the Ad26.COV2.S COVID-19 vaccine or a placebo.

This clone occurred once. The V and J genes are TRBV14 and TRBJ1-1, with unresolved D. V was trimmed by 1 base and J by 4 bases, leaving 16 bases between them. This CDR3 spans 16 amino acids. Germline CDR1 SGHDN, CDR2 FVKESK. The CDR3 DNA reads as TGTGCCAGCAGCCAAGGGTTGGCAGTTAGGAGCACTGAAGCTTTCTTT. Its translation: CASSQGLAVRSTEAFF.

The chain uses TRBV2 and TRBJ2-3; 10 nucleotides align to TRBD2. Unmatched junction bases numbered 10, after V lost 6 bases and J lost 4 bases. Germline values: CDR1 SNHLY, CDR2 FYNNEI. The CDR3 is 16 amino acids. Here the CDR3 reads CASRREAGGPADTQYF. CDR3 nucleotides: TGTGCCAGCAGGAGGGAAGCGGGAGGGCCCGCAGATACGCAGTATTTT.

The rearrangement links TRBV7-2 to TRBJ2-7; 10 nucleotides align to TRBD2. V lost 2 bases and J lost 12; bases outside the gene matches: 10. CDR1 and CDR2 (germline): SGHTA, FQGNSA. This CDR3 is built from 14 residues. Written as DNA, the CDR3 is TGTGCCAGCAGCTTATCCCCCCCAGCGGGGGGGCCGTACTTC. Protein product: CASSLSPPAGGPYF. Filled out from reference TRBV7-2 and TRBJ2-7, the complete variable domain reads GAGVSQSPSNKVTEKGKDVELRCDPISGHTALYWYRQSLGQGLEFLIYFQGNSAPDKSGLPSDRFSAERTGGSVSTLTIQRTQQEDSAVYLCASSLSPPAGGPYFGPGTRLTVT.

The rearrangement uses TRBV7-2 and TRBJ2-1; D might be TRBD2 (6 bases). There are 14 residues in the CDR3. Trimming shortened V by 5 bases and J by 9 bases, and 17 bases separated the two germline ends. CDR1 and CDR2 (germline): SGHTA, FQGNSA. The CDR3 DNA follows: TGTGCCAGCAGCCCGCGACTAGAATACGGTGAGCAGTTCTTC. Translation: CASSPRLEYGEQFF.

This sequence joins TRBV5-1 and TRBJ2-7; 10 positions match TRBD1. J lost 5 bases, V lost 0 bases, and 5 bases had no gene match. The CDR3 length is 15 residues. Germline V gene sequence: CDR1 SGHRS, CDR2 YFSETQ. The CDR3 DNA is TGCGCCAGCAGCTTGGAGGTTGGGACAGGGGACGAGCAGTACTTC. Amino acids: CASSLEVGTGDEQYF.

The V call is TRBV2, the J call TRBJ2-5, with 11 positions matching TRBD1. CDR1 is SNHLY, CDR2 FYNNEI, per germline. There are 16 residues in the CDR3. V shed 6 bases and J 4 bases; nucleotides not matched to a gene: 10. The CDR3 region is CASRGTGGTQRETQYF. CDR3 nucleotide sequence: TGTGCCAGCAGAGGGACAGGGGGAACTCAACGAGAGACCCAGTACTTC.

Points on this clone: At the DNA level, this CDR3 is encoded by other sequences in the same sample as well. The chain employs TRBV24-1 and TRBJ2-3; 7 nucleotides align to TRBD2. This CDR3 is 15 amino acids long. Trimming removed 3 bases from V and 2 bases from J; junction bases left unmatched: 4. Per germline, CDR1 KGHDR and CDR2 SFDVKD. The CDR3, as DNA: TGTGCCACCAGTGATCCCGGGACTACCACAGATACGCAGTATTTT. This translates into CATSDPGTTTDTQYF.

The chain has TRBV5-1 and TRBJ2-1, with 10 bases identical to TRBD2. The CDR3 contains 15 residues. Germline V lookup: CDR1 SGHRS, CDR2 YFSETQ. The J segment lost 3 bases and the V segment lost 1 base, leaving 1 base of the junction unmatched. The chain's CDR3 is CASSLIAGGYNEQFF. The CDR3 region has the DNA TGCGCCAGCAGCTTGATAGCGGGGGGCTACAATGAGCAGTTCTTC.

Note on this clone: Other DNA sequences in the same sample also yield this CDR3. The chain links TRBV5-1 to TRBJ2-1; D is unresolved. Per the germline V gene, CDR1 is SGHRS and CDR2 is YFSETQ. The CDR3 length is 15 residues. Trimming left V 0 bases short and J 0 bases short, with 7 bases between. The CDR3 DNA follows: TGCGCCAGCAGCTTGGGTGTAAGCTCCTACAATGAGCAGTTCTTC. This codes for CASSLGVSSYNEQFF.

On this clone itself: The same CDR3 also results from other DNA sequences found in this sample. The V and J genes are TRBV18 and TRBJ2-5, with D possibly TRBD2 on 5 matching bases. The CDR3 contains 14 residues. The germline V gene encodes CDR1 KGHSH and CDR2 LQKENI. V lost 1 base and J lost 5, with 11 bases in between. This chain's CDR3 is CASSPLPGGETQYF. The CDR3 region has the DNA TGTGCCAGCTCACCACTCCCGGGCGGGGAGACCCAGTACTTC.

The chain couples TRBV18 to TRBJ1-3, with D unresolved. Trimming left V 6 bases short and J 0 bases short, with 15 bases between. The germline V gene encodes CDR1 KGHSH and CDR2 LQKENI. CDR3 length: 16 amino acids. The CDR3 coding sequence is TGTGCCAGCTCGGCGGCAGTGCCCAGCTCTGGAAACACCATATATTTT. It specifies CASSAAVPSSGNTIYF.

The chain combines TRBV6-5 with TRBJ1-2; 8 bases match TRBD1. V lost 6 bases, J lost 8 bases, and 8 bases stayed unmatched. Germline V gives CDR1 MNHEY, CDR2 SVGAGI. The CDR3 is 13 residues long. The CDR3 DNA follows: TGTGCCAGCAGGGCCCAGGGGGCCTCAGGCTACACCTTC. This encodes CASRAQGASGYTF.

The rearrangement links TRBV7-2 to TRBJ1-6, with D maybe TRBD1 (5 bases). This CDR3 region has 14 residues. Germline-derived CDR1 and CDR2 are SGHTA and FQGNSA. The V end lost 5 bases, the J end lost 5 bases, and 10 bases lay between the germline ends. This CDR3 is CASSPDSNNSPLHF. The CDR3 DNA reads TGTGCCAGCAGCCCCGACAGCAATAATTCACCCCTCCACTTT.

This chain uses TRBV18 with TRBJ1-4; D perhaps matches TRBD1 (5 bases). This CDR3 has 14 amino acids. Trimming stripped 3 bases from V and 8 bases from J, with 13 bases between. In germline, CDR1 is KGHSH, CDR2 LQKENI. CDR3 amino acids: CASSPLRGEEKLFF. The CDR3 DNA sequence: TGTGCCAGCTCACCCCTTAGGGGCGAGGAAAAACTGTTTTTT.

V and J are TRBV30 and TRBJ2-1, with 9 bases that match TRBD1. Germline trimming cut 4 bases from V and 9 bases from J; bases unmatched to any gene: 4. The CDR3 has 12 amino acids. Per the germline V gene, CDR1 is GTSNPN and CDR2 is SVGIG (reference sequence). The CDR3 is CAWNRDRVEQFF. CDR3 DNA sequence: TGTGCCTGGAACCGGGACAGGGTTGAGCAGTTCTTC.

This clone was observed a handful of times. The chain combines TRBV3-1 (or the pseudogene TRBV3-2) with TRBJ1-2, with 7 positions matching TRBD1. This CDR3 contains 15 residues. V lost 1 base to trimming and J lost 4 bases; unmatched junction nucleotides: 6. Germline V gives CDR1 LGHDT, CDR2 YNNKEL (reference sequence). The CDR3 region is CASSQASGGAYGYTF. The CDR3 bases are TGTGCCAGCAGCCAAGCTTCAGGGGGGGCCTATGGCTACACCTTC.

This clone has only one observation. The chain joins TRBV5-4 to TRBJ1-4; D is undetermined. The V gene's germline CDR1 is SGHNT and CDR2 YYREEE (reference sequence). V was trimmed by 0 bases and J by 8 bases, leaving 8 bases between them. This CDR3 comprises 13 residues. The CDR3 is CASSLVPGEKLFF. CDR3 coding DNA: TGTGCCAGCAGCTTGGTTCCCGGAGAAAAACTGTTTTTT.

CDR3 sequence (DNA): TGTGCCAGCAGTGAGTATGGGGACACCGGGGAGCTGTTTTTT. Protein sequence: CASSEYGDTGELFF. The chain carries TRBV25-1 and TRBJ2-2; D is ambiguous. Germline assignment: CDR1 MGHDK and CDR2 SYGVNS. The CDR3 covers 14 residues. The V end was cut by 3 bases, the J end by 3 bases, with 8 bases between.

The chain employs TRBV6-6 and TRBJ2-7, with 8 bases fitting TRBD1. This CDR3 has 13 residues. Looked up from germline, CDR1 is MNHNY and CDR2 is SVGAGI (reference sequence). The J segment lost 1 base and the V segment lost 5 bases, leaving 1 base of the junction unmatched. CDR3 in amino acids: CASSRDRSYEQYF. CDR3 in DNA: TGTGCCAGCAGTCGGGACAGGTCCTACGAGCAGTACTTC.

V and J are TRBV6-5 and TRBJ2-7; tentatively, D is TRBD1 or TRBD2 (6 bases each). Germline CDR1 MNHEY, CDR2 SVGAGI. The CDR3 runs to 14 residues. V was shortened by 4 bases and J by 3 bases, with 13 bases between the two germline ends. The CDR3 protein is CASSFSRGLYEQYF. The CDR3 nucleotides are TGTGCCAGCAGTTTTAGTCGGGGGCTCTACGAGCAGTACTTC.

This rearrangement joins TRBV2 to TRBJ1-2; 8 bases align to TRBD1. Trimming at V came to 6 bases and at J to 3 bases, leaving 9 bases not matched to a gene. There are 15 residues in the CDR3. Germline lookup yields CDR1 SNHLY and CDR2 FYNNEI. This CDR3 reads CASRTGAGGYYGYTF. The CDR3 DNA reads TGTGCCAGCAGGACAGGGGCTGGGGGCTACTATGGCTACACCTTC.

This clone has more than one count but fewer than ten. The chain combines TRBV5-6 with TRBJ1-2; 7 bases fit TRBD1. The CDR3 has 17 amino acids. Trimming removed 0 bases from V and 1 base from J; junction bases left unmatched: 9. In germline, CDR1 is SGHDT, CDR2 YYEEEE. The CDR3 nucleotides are TGTGCCAGCAGCTTGGAGGGACAGAAATTTCGTAACTATGGCTACACCTTC. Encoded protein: CASSLEGQKFRNYGYTF.

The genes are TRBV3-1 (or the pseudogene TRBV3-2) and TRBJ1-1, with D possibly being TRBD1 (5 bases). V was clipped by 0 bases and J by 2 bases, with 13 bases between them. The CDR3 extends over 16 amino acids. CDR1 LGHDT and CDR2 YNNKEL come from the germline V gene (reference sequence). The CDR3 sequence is CASSQEPGQGNTEAFF. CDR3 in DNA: TGTGCCAGCAGCCAAGAACCCGGACAAGGAAACACTGAAGCTTTCTTT.

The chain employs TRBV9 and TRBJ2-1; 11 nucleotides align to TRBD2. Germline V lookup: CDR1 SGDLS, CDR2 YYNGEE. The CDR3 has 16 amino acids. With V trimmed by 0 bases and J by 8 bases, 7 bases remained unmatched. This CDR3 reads CASSVAVAGGLHEQFF. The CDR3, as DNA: TGTGCCAGCAGCGTAGCTGTAGCGGGGGGGCTACATGAGCAGTTCTTC.